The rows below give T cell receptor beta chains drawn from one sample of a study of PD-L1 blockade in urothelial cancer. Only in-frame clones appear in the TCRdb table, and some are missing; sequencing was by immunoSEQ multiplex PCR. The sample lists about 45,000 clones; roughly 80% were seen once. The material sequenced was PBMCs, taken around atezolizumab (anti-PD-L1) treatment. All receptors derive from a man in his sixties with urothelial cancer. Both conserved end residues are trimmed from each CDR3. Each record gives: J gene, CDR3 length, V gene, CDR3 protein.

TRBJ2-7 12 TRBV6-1 ASTFQPGGYEQY
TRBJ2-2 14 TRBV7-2 ASSLVSWLNAGELF
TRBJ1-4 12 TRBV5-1 ASSLDRPDEKLF
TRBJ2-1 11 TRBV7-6 ASSSKSTWEQF
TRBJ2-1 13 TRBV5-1 ASSLEQSSYNEQF
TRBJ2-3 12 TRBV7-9 ASRGLANTDTQY
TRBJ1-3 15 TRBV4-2 ASSQDRQAGSGNTIY
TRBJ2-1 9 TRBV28 ASGAVDEQF
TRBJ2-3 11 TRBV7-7 ASSLGLQDTQY
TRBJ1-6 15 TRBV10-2 ASSPADRRGYNSPLH
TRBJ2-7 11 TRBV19 ASSGGGDYEQY
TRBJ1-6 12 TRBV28 ASTLTGDNSPLH
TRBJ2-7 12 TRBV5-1 ASSLAGGAYEQY
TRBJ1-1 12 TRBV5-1 ASSSLPGSTEAF
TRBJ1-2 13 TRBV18 ASSTLRDRFYGYT
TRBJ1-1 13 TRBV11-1 ASSFEAAEESEAF
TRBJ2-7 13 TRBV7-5 ARSLREGWSYEQY
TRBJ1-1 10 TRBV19 ASMSADTEAF
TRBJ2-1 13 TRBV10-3 AISGQDRYYNEQF
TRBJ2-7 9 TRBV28 ASSRGGEQY
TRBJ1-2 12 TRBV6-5 ASSYGSGGYGYT
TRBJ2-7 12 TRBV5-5 ASSLVLGEDEQY